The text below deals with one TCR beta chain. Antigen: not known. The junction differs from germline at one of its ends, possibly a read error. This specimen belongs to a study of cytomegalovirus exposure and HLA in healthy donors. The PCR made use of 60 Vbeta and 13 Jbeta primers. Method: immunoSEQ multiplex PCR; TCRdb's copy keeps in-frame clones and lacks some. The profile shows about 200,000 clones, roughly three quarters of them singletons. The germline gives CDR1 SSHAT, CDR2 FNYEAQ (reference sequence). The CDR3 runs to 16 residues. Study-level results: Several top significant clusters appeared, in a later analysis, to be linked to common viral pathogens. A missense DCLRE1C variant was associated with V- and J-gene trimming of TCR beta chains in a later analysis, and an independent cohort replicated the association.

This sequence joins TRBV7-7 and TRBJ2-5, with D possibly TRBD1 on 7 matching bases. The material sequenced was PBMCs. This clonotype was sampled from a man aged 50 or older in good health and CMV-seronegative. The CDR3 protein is CASSSLGGQGGETQYF. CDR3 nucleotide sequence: TGTGCTAGCAGCTCCCTTGGGGGGCAGGGGGGAGAGACCCAGTACTTC.